This TCR beta chain was captured in a study of a mutant IDH1 vaccine in newly diagnosed glioma. Overall study context: Standard pretreatment was either radiotherapy, temozolomide, or, for most, radiochemotherapy with temozolomide.

Using immunoSEQ multiplex PCR, the repertoire was profiled, and TCRdb retains in-frame clones only, with some absent. This table has around 26,000 clones, approximately 87% appearing once. Described time point: week 35, safety follow-up. The content of each vaccine dose was 300 ug of mutant IDH1 20-mer peptide, and topical imiquimod accompanied it. Worth noting for this clone: Its antigen is still unknown.

Looked up from germline, CDR1 is SQVTM and CDR2 is ANQGSEA. V dropped 6 bases and J dropped 5 bases, with 17 bases sitting between them. The CDR3 length is 14 residues. This TCR was sampled from a man aged 30-40 years with glioma. The genes are TRBV29-1 and TRBJ2-1; D is perhaps TRBD1 (5 bases). The sample consisted of PBMCs, taken from a glioma patient whose treatment included an IDH1 peptide vaccine. CDR3 bases: TGCAGCGTCCTCCGTTCTACAGGTGACAATGAGCAGTTCTTC. It translates to CSVLRSTGDNEQFF.